This T cell receptor beta chain was documented in a study of blood T cell repertoires in COVID-19. Overall study: Collection of acute and convalescent COVID-19 samples took place in the United States, Italy and Spain. The cDNA or gDNA used as material had been derived from T cells, B-cell-depleted T cells, or PBMCs.

How the authors handled the data: Amplified reference gene primers provided the basis for estimating nucleated cell counts. Method: immunoSEQ multiplex PCR; TCRdb's copy keeps in-frame clones and lacks some. The V and J calls and clone size come from that table; D and trimming were worked out from the DNA. The sample yields approximately 350,000 clones, almost 90% seen once. The J segment lost 4 bases and the V segment lost 0 bases, leaving 1 base of the junction unmatched. Germline assignment: CDR1 SGHRS and CDR2 YFSETQ. The CDR3 spans 16 residues. Note on this clone: This sample also contains other DNA sequences that code for the same CDR3.

The sequenced sample consisted of peripheral blood. V usage is TRBV5-1 and J usage is TRBJ2-1; TRBD2 matches at 13 bases. The sequence derives from a woman in her sixties or seventies with COVID-19, enrolled during active disease. The CDR3: CASSLGTSGGYNEQFF. CDR3 sequence (DNA): TGCGCCAGCAGCTTGGGGACTAGCGGGGGTTACAATGAGCAGTTCTTC.